This T cell receptor beta chain was sequenced during a study of CD8 T cells in ankylosing spondylitis. This CDR3 region has 13 residues. Trimming pared 1 base from V and 4 bases from J, leaving 5 bases between. Germline loops: CDR1 SGHTA, CDR2 FQGNSA. Study-level points and caveats: In synovial fluid and blood from reactive arthritis, some motif variants were previously reported. Ankylosing spondylitis blood appeared to carry a characteristic TCR beta motif of roughly 8 highly homologous variants.

TCRdb independently ran MiXCR on the 5' RACE reads; one entry per CDR3 protein. The sample has 500,000 or so distinct CDR3 sequences, 5.3% seen once. The sample holds many counts of this clonotype. Its antigen is unidentified. Sample: blood, either unsorted or a sorted T cell fraction (not recorded which). The sequence came from a male donor with ankylosing spondylitis. The chain recombines TRBV7-2 with TRBJ2-4; D is undetermined. The CDR3 reads CASSLGSKNIQYF. CDR3 bases: TGTGCCAGCAGCTTAGGATCTAAAAACATTCAGTACTTC.